Each of the 26 T cell receptor beta chains below was sequenced from the same sample in a study of OX40 agonist ivuxolimab in advanced cancers. The method was the immunoSEQ multiplex PCR assay. TCRdb obtained this table from immuneACCESS and retained in-frame rearrangements with V and J assigned. These tables miss some clones; where compared with another copy, unresolved V genes account for less than half of the shortfall, and the remainder is unexplained. The sample table contains roughly 30,000 clones; only one count was recorded for 88% of them. The ten biggest clones cover approximately 50% of the sample. The starting material was CD4+ or CD8+ T cells sorted from blood, obtained in a trial of the OX40 agonist ivuxolimab. These receptors originate from an adult with an advanced solid tumor such as melanoma, head and neck, liver or kidney cancer.

V is TRBV18 and J is TRBJ2-7, with TRBD1 matching 9 bases. This CDR3 spans 16 amino acids. Germline V gene data show CDR1 as KGHSH and CDR2 as LQKENI. With 3 bases clipped from V and 2 bases from J, the junction kept 8 bases outside the gene matches. The DNA of the CDR3 is TGTGCCAGCTCACCGGACAGGGGTATTCCTGCCTACGAGCAGTACTTC. It codes for CASSPDRGIPAYEQYF.

This clone has only one observation. The chain links TRBV19 to TRBJ1-4, with unresolved D. CDR1 is LNHDA and CDR2 is SQIVND in the germline V gene (reference sequence). The V end was cut by 8 bases, the J end by 8 bases, with 12 bases between. This CDR3 spans 12 amino acids. In DNA, the CDR3 is TGTGCCAGTGGATTCTTCAACGAAAAACTGTTTTTT. Protein sequence: CASGFFNEKLFF.

The V gene is TRBV10-2, the J gene TRBJ2-7; D is perhaps TRBD2 (6 bases). Germline values: CDR1 WSHSY, CDR2 SAAADI. This CDR3 comprises 15 residues. The V end was cut by 0 bases, the J end by 0 bases, with 9 bases between. The CDR3 here is CASSESGGSSYEQYF. CDR3 in DNA: TGCGCCAGCAGTGAGTCTGGGGGGTCCTCCTACGAGCAGTACTTC.

In this sample, this clone turned up once. The chain recombines TRBV7-6 with TRBJ2-3, with 9 bases lining up with TRBD2. Trimming removed 3 bases from V and 4 bases from J; junction bases left unmatched: 11. Germline CDR1 SGHVS, CDR2 FNYEAQ. This CDR3 has 17 residues. The CDR3 reads CASSLIAGGQLADTQYF. The CDR3 region has the DNA TGTGCCAGCAGCTTGATCGCGGGGGGGCAATTGGCAGATACGCAGTATTTT.

The chain combines TRBV7-9 with TRBJ2-1; no firm D call. CDR1 SEHNR and CDR2 FQNEAQ come from the germline V gene (reference sequence). The CDR3 covers 11 residues. Between the trimmed V and J ends, which lost 3 bases and 9 bases, there was a span of 6 bases. CDR3 nucleotide sequence: TGTGCCAGCAGCTTCGGCGGTGAGCAGTTCTTC. It is translated as CASSFGGEQFF.

The chain uses TRBV27 and TRBJ2-7, with TRBD2 matching 8 bases. Trimming removed 2 bases from V and 3 bases from J; junction bases left unmatched: 6. In germline, CDR1 is MNHEY, CDR2 SMNVEV (reference sequence). The CDR3 runs to 15 residues. CDR3 residues: CASSLREGLGYEQYF. CDR3 nucleotide sequence: TGTGCCAGCAGTTTACGGGAGGGATTGGGCTACGAGCAGTACTTC.

In its sample, this clone was seen a few times. This chain links TRBV10-1 with TRBJ2-7, with 8 bases that match TRBD1. Germline V gives CDR1 WNHNN, CDR2 SYGVQD (reference sequence). The V segment lost 2 bases and the J segment 1 base; nucleotides outside the gene matches: 4. CDR3 length: 15 amino acids. CDR3 sequence: CASSESRDRSYEQYF. CDR3 nucleotide sequence: TGCGCCAGCAGTGAGAGTAGGGACAGGTCCTACGAGCAGTACTTC.

The V gene is TRBV15, the J gene TRBJ1-2; 7 bases are shared with TRBD1. Germline CDR1 and CDR2: LNHNV and YYDKDF (reference sequence). This CDR3 spans 13 amino acids. J lost 5 bases, V lost 5 bases, and 5 bases had no gene match. The CDR3 nucleotides are TGTGCCACCAGCCAAGACAGGGTTTATGGCTACACCTTC. Residues: CATSQDRVYGYTF.

The chain combines TRBV29-1 with TRBJ1-2; no reliable D call. This CDR3 spans 13 amino acids. Trimming left V 3 bases short and J 4 bases short, with 12 bases between. Germline CDR1 is SQVTM and CDR2 is ANQGSEA. The CDR3 DNA reads TGCAGCGTTGAGAGCAGTTCGGCCTATGGCTACACCTTC. It specifies CSVESSSAYGYTF. The whole variable domain, filled in from reference TRBV29-1 and TRBJ1-2, reads SAVISQKPSRDICQRGTSLTIQCQVDSQVTMMFWYRQQPGQSLTLIATANQGSEATYESGFVIDKFPISRPNLTFSTLTVSNMSPEDSSIYLCSVESSSAYGYTFGSGTRLTVV.

The rearrangement uses TRBV27 and TRBJ1-4, with D tentatively TRBD1 (6 bases). V gave up 5 bases and J gave up 2 bases, with 18 bases separating them. This CDR3 is built from 17 residues. Germline CDR1 MNHEY, CDR2 SMNVEV (reference sequence). The CDR3, as DNA: TGTGCCAGCAGTGAGGAAGGGGGTACTTTCACTAATGAAAAACTGTTTTTT. It translates to CASSEEGGTFTNEKLFF. Combining the CDR3 with reference TRBV27 and TRBJ1-4 gives the whole variable domain EAQVTQNPRYLITVTGKKLTVTCSQNMNHEYMSWYRQDPGLGLRQIYYSMNVEVTDKGDVPEGYKVSRKEKRNFPLILESPSPNQTSLYFCASSEEGGTFTNEKLFFGSGTQLSVL.

The chain combines TRBV9 with TRBJ1-5, with 10 bases identical to TRBD1. Germline lookup yields CDR1 SGDLS and CDR2 YYNGEE. The CDR3 has 16 amino acids. J lost 4 bases, V lost 4 bases, and 8 bases had no gene match. The CDR3 DNA reads TGTGCCAGCAGCTCCGGGACAGGGGTTGGGAATCAGCCCCAGCATTTT. Protein: CASSSGTGVGNQPQHF.

This chain connects TRBV4-3 to TRBJ2-3, with 7 bases lining up with TRBD2. J was trimmed by 0 bases and V by 2 bases; bases with no gene match: 2. Germline loops: CDR1 LGHNA, CDR2 YSLEER. The CDR3 is 15 residues long. The CDR3 nucleotides read TGCGCCAGCAGCCAAAGCGGGGCCAGCACAGATACGCAGTATTTT. Translation: CASSQSGASTDTQYF.

V is TRBV4-3 and J is TRBJ2-5; D is undetermined. Judging by the DNA end, TRBJ2-7 fits better; the J call may be wrong. Germline CDR1 and CDR2: LGHNA and YSLEER. This CDR3 region has 13 residues. CDR3 sequence (DNA): TGCGCCAGCAGCCAAGTCGTGATGAACGAGCAGTACTTC. Its translation: CASSQVVMNEQYF.

The chain is built from TRBV28 and TRBJ2-7; 7 bases align to TRBD1. Per germline, CDR1 MDHEN and CDR2 SYDVKM. The CDR3 length is 12 residues. Trimming removed 10 bases from V and 4 bases from J; junction bases left unmatched: 7. The DNA of the CDR3 is TGTGCCATGAACAGGGGTGGGTACGAGCAGTACTTC. It yields the protein CAMNRGGYEQYF. Looking up the rest from reference TRBV28 and TRBJ2-7 gives the full variable domain: DVKVTQSSRYLVKRTGEKVFLECVQDMDHENMFWYRQDPGLGLRLIYFSYDVKMKEKGDIPEGYSVSREKKERFSLILESASTNQTSMYLCAMNRGGYEQYFGPGTRLTVT.

This chain connects TRBV11-2 to TRBJ2-7, with 7 bases identical to TRBD1. Germline CDR1 is SGHAT and CDR2 is FQNNGV. The CDR3 runs to 17 residues. Trimming cost V 6 bases and J 0 bases; bases outside gene matches: 14. CDR3 sequence (DNA): TGTGCCAGCAGATACGAAGCCGGGACAGACCACTCCTACGAGCAGTACTTC. Its protein product is CASRYEAGTDHSYEQYF. The whole variable domain, filled in from reference TRBV11-2 and TRBJ2-7, reads EAGVAQSPRYKIIEKRQSVAFWCNPISGHATLYWYQQILGQGPKLLIQFQNNGVVDDSQLPKDRFSAERLKGVDSTLKIQPAKLEDSAVYLCASRYEAGTDHSYEQYFGPGTRLTVT.

This clone was detected once. This sequence joins TRBV12-5 and TRBJ2-5; 11 positions agree with TRBD2. There are 16 residues in the CDR3. V was pared by 1 base and J by 5 bases, with 6 bases of the junction left unmatched. Germline V gene sequence: CDR1 LGHNT, CDR2 FRNRAP. In nucleotides, the CDR3 is TGTGCTAGTGGTTTGGGACTAGCGGGGAAGGAGGAGACCCAGTACTTC. It yields the protein CASGLGLAGKEETQYF.

The chain employs TRBV5-4 and TRBJ2-1, with unresolved D. The CDR3 has 13 amino acids. The germline V gene has CDR1 SGHNT and CDR2 YYREEE (reference sequence). With 4 bases removed from V and 4 bases from J, the gap between germline ends came to 9 bases. CDR3 bases: TGTGCCAGCAGCCCACGTTCTTACAATGAGCAGTTCTTC. It is translated as CASSPRSYNEQFF. Combining the CDR3 with reference TRBV5-4 and TRBJ2-1 gives the whole variable domain ETGVTQSPTHLIKTRGQQVTLRCSSQSGHNTVSWYQQALGQGPQFIFQYYREEENGRGNFPPRFSGLQFPNYSSELNVNALELDDSALYLCASSPRSYNEQFFGPGTRLTVL.

The rearrangement uses TRBV7-2 and TRBJ2-3; D unresolved. The CDR3 contains 16 residues. Trimming took 2 bases from V and 2 from J, leaving 14 bases between them. Germline V gene sequence: CDR1 SGHTA, CDR2 FQGNSA. This CDR3 reads CASSLTDTLPTDTQYF. In nucleotides, the CDR3 is TGTGCCAGCAGCTTAACAGACACGTTGCCCACAGATACGCAGTATTTT.

The V call is TRBV13, the J call TRBJ2-4; 9 bases match TRBD1. The CDR3 totals 16 residues. V gave up 4 bases and J gave up 3 bases; unmatched junction bases: 7. Germline V CDR1 and CDR2: PRHDT, FYEKMQ (reference sequence). CDR3 loop: CASSSRQGENKNIQYF. CDR3 sequence (DNA): TGTGCCAGCAGCTCCCGACAGGGGGAGAACAAAAACATTCAGTACTTC.

This chain links TRBV4-3 with TRBJ1-1; D gene uncertain. Germline V gene data show CDR1 as LGHNA and CDR2 as YSLEER. The CDR3 has 14 amino acids. V lost 1 base and J 3 bases, leaving 9 bases between the germline ends. This CDR3 is CASSQGPSHTEAFF. DNA of the CDR3: TGCGCCAGCAGCCAAGGGCCCTCCCACACTGAAGCTTTCTTT.

The chain employs TRBV29-1 and TRBJ1-2, with D possibly TRBD1 on 6 matching bases. Germline CDR1 reads SQVTM; CDR2 reads ANQGSEA. This CDR3 region has 12 residues. V dropped 6 bases and J dropped 8 bases, with 16 bases sitting between them. The CDR3 loop reads CSVATGTGGYTF. The CDR3 DNA reads as TGCAGCGTGGCCACAGGGACGGGCGGCTACACCTTC.

The chain uses TRBV28 and TRBJ2-7; D possibly corresponds to TRBD1 (6 bases). The CDR3 spans 14 residues. V gave up 4 bases and J gave up 7 bases, with 17 bases separating them. Germline assignment: CDR1 MDHEN and CDR2 SYDVKM. The CDR3 loop is CASSSLRQVYEQYF. In DNA, the CDR3 is TGTGCCAGCAGTTCCCTCAGACAGGTCTATGAGCAGTACTTC.

This rearrangement joins TRBV18 to TRBJ2-4; D may be TRBD1 (5 bases). The CDR3 has 18 amino acids. Germline lookup yields CDR1 KGHSH and CDR2 LQKENI. The V gene lost 8 bases and the J gene lost 5 bases, with 28 bases spanning the gap. The CDR3 loop reads CASTIHPPGIFLENIQYF. The CDR3, as DNA: TGTGCCAGCACCATCCACCCCCCAGGGATTTTTTTAGAAAACATTCAGTACTTC.

The chain uses TRBV4-3 and TRBJ1-3; perhaps TRBD1 as D (6 bases). This CDR3 region has 15 residues. The ends were cut back, 5 bases at V and 0 bases at J, with 11 bases in the middle. The germline CDR1 and CDR2 sequences are LGHNA and YSLEER. The chain's CDR3 is CASSLDSVSGNTIYF. The DNA of the CDR3 is TGCGCCAGCAGCTTGGACAGTGTCTCTGGAAACACCATATATTTT.

This clone showed up just a few times. This sequence joins TRBV9 and TRBJ1-1, with unresolved D. The CDR3 extends over 14 amino acids. The germline V gene has CDR1 SGDLS and CDR2 YYNGEE. With 5 bases removed from V and 4 bases from J, the gap between germline ends came to 15 bases. The CDR3 spells CASSVRNDGTEAFF. The CDR3 DNA reads TGTGCCAGCAGTGTTCGTAATGATGGCACTGAAGCTTTCTTT.

In this sample, this clone turned up a few times. The J gene is TRBJ1-6, the V gene TRBV7-6; D is possibly TRBD1 (5 bases). CDR1 and CDR2 (germline): SGHVS, FNYEAQ. This CDR3 region has 14 residues. V gave up 1 base and J gave up 7 bases, with 8 bases separating them. Written as DNA, the CDR3 is TGTGCCAGCAGCTTAGGACAGTCCAATTCACCCCTCCACTTT. This codes for CASSLGQSNSPLHF.